The subject of this entry is one T cell receptor (beta chain). The CDR3 does not end in the conserved phenylalanine or tryptophan, so this is likely a read error. The limits of the CDR3 on the DNA are not certain, so only TCRdb's listed CDR3 is given. The data were taken from a study of CD8+CD57+ T cells in acquired aplastic anemia. It was genomic DNA that served as the template for profiling TCR beta VDJ and CDR3. TCRdb redid the calling of the reads with MiXCR, one entry per CDR3 protein. The sample holds 350,000 to 450,000 distinct CDR3 sequences, around 72% seen once. Germline assignment: CDR1 SGHTA and CDR2 FQGNSA. The CDR3 region is 13 residues in length, termini included.

The receptor was isolated from a human donor in good health, serving as a control. The chain combines TRBV7-2 with TRBJ1-2; the table's D call, TRBD1, was not checked against the DNA. The sequenced sample consisted of sorted CD4+, CD8+, or CD8+CD57+ T cells (not recorded which) from PBMCs. The CDR3 reads CASSREQGYGYTV.